The 8 T cell receptor beta chains reported below all come from one sample, sequenced in a study of early T cells in non-severe SARS-CoV-2 infection. Using its own MiXCR run on the 5' RACE reads, TCRdb lists one record per CDR3 protein. Here the sample spans 75,000 to 100,000 distinct CDR3 sequences, about 15% being singletons. Sequencing used whole blood. The source is an adult who was a healthcare worker with PCR-confirmed SARS-CoV-2 infection or an uninfected control (not recorded which).

This clonotype was seen more than once but under ten times. The chain joins TRBV7-9 to TRBJ1-6; D gene unclear. The V gene lost 5 bases and the J gene lost 9 bases, with 17 bases spanning the gap. This CDR3 has 15 residues. The V gene's germline CDR1 is SEHNR and CDR2 FQNEAQ (reference sequence). For the CDR3, the DNA is TGTGCCAGCAGCCCCCTAGGTGCCCCTAGTTCACCCCTCCACTTT. Translation gives CASSPLGAPSSPLHF. Drawing the rest from reference TRBV7-9 and TRBJ1-6, the complete variable domain is DTGVSQNPRHKITKRGQNVTFRCDPISEHNRLYWYRQTLGQGPEFLTYFQNEAQLEKSRLLSDRFSAERPKGSFSTLEIQRTEQGDSAMYLCASSPLGAPSSPLHFGNGTRLTVT.

The chain uses TRBV27 and TRBJ2-3; 7 nucleotides agree with TRBD1. Germline CDR1 is MNHEY and CDR2 is SMNVEV (reference sequence). The CDR3 runs 17 residues. The V gene end was trimmed by 2 bases and the J gene end by 0 bases; junction bases not matched to a gene: 8. The CDR3, as DNA: TGTGCCAGCAGTTTAAGGGACAGCCAACCTAGCACAGATACGCAGTATTTT. Its protein product is CASSLRDSQPSTDTQYF.

This chain joins TRBV27 and TRBJ2-7; TRBD1 matches 8 bases. V lost 2 bases, J lost 4 bases, and 4 bases stayed unmatched. The CDR3 has 14 amino acids. CDR1 MNHEY and CDR2 SMNVEV come from the germline V gene (reference sequence). CDR3 DNA sequence: TGTGCCAGCAGTTTAGGACAGGGTGGTTACGAGCAGTACTTC. It is translated as CASSLGQGGYEQYF.

This clonotype was seen only a few times. The chain recombines TRBV4-2 with TRBJ2-5; D remains ambiguous. This CDR3 is 13 amino acids long. CDR1 is LGHNA and CDR2 is YNFKEQ in the germline V gene. With 4 bases removed from V and 3 bases from J, the gap between germline ends came to 9 bases. Here the CDR3 reads CASSPTAEETQYF. In DNA form, the CDR3 reads TGTGCCAGCAGCCCTACGGCTGAAGAGACCCAGTACTTC.

The chain links TRBV7-9 to TRBJ2-5, with D unresolved. The CDR3 is 12 residues long. Trimming took off 7 bases at V and 5 bases at J, with 11 bases between the two ends. Germline values: CDR1 SEHNR, CDR2 FQNEAQ (reference sequence). CDR3 coding DNA: TGTGCCAGCAACGACAATAGGGAGACCCAGTACTTC. Amino acids: CASNDNRETQYF.

The V gene is TRBV11-2, the J gene TRBJ2-5; TRBD1 aligns across 10 bases. The V gene's germline CDR1 is SGHAT and CDR2 FQNNGV. The V gene end was trimmed by 5 bases and the J gene end by 3 bases; junction bases not matched to a gene: 9. The CDR3 extends over 16 amino acids. CDR3 residues: CASSRGDRGVKETQYF. The CDR3 coding sequence is TGTGCCAGCAGCCGAGGGGACAGGGGCGTTAAAGAGACCCAGTACTTC.

This rearrangement joins TRBV11-2 to TRBJ1-1, with a tentative D call TRBD1 (5 bases). Trimming pared 2 bases from V and 5 bases from J, leaving 15 bases between. Per germline, CDR1 SGHAT and CDR2 FQNNGV. The CDR3 sequence is 15 residues long. As DNA, the CDR3 is TGTGCCAGCAGCTTATACCAGGGCCCCCGTACTGAAGCTTTCTTT. Translation gives CASSLYQGPRTEAFF.

This sequence joins TRBV9 and TRBJ2-2; D is undetermined. Germline loops: CDR1 SGDLS, CDR2 YYNGEE. The CDR3 length is 16 residues. Trimming shortened V by 2 bases and J by 1 base, and 12 bases separated the two germline ends. The chain's CDR3 is CASSVSRNLNTGELFF. The CDR3 DNA reads as TGTGCCAGCAGCGTGTCGCGGAACCTGAACACCGGGGAGCTGTTTTTT.